A selection of T cell receptor beta chains follows, all from one sample in a study of blood T cell repertoires in COVID-19. Assay: immunoSEQ multiplex PCR; the TCRdb copy retains only in-frame clones and omits some. This table holds fewer than 90,000 clones, 75% found once. Sequenced: peripheral blood. The receptors come from a woman between 50 and 59 years old with acute or convalescent COVID-19. Both conserved end residues are part of each CDR3. The D gene is left open where the match is weak. Some rows have no size entry. The others give once, few or many, or a class for an expanded clone.

>TRBV9|NA|TRBD2|TRBJ2-2
CASSVGDSGGAYTGELFF
TGTGCCAGCAGCGTAGGTGATAGCGGGGGGGCCTACACCGGGGAGCTGTTTTTT
>TRBV29-1|NA|NA|TRBJ1-1
CSVESVNTEAFF
TGCAGCGTTGAATCTGTGAACACTGAAGCTTTCTTT
>TRBV10-2|few|TRBD1|TRBJ1-1
CASRGLRDSQQSNTEAFF
TGCGCCAGCAGGGGACTTCGGGACAGCCAGCAGTCGAACACTGAAGCTTTCTTT
>TRBV6-6|few|NA|TRBJ2-7
CASSPRGGRGYEQYF
TGTGCCAGCAGTCCCCGAGGGGGTCGGGGCTACGAGCAGTACTTC
>TRBV24-1|NA|NA|TRBJ2-2
CATSAGNTGELFF
TGTGCCACCAGTGCGGGAAACACCGGGGAGCTGTTTTTT
>TRBV12-3/TRBV12-4|NA|NA|TRBJ2-5
CASSLHGTQYF
TGTGCCAGCAGTTTACACGGGACCCAGTACTTC
>TRBV2|once|NA|TRBJ1-6
CASINRAVGSYNSPLHF
TGTGCCAGCATAAATCGAGCGGTGGGCTCCTATAATTCACCCCTCCACTTT
>TRBV6-2/TRBV6-3|NA|NA|TRBJ2-2
CASSLQLHGELFF
TGTGCCAGCAGCCTACAGCTCCACGGGGAGCTGTTTTTT
>TRBV4-3|few|NA|TRBJ1-1
CASRHSTERNTEAFF
TGCGCCAGCAGACATTCTACAGAAAGGAACACTGAAGCTTTCTTT
>TRBV5-1|NA|NA|TRBJ1-1
CASSLTGNTEAFF
TGCGCCAGCAGCTTGACAGGGAACACTGAAGCTTTCTTT
>TRBV23-1|NA|NA|TRBJ2-7
CASSQSSQLPVKSSEQYF
TGCGCCAGCAGTCAATCAAGTCAACTTCCCGTCAAATCCTCCGAGCAGTACTTC
>TRBV7-9|NA|NA|TRBJ2-7
CASSSGDFDEQYF
TGTGCCAGCAGCTCCGGGGATTTTGACGAGCAGTACTTC
>TRBV13|NA|NA|TRBJ2-3
CASYYTGSDTQYF
TGTGCCAGCTATTATACAGGGTCAGATACGCAGTATTTT
>TRBV5-1|NA|NA|TRBJ2-7
CASSQNQDEQYF
TGCGCCAGCAGCCAGAACCAGGACGAGCAGTACTTC
>TRBV15|few|NA|TRBJ1-1
CATSRDVTVNTEAFF
TGTGCCACCAGCAGAGATGTCACGGTGAACACTGAAGCTTTCTTT
>TRBV27|once|NA|TRBJ1-5
CASSYWGGNQPQHF
TGTGCCAGCAGCTATTGGGGGGGCAATCAGCCCCAGCATTTT
>TRBV5-6|NA|TRBD1|TRBJ1-2
CASSFNDRGLYYGYTF
TGTGCCAGCAGCTTTAACGACAGGGGGCTTTACTATGGCTACACCTTC
>TRBV25-1|NA|TRBD1|TRBJ2-5
CASSEGTGGGETQYF
TGTGCCAGCAGTGAAGGGACAGGGGGCGGGGAGACCCAGTACTTC
>TRBV5-1|once|NA|TRBJ2-5
CASSSVPLETQYF
TGCGCCAGCAGCTCGGTCCCTCTGGAGACCCAGTACTTC
>TRBV4-1|NA|NA|TRBJ1-1
CASSPLGQGKNTEAFF
TGCGCCAGCAGCCCATTGGGGCAGGGGAAGAACACTGAAGCTTTCTTT
>TRBV9|NA|TRBD1|TRBJ2-3
CASSLSGTVRTDTQYF
TGTGCCAGCAGCCTCTCCGGGACAGTTCGCACAGATACGCAGTATTTT
>TRBV6-5|NA|TRBD1|TRBJ1-2
CASSRDGQAVRYTF
TGTGCCAGCAGCCGGGATGGACAGGCGGTTCGCTACACCTTC
>TRBV13|NA|NA|TRBJ2-1
CASSLGRQLSSYNEQFF
TGTGCCAGCAGCTTAGGTCGACAGTTGAGCTCCTACAATGAGCAGTTCTTC
>TRBV14|few|NA|TRBJ1-6
CASSQRLPNSPLHF
TGTGCCAGCAGCCAGAGGCTCCCTAATTCACCCCTCCACTTT
>TRBV19|few|TRBD1|TRBJ2-5
CASSPDRGRGETQYF
TGTGCCAGTAGTCCCGACAGGGGGCGTGGGGAGACCCAGTACTTC
>TRBV5-8|NA|TRBD1|TRBJ2-3
CASSLAGGADTQYF
TGTGCCAGCAGCTTGGCAGGGGGCGCCGATACGCAGTATTTT
>TRBV6-6|NA|TRBD1|TRBJ2-1
CASSYSEDRGYNEQFF
TGTGCCAGCAGTTACTCGGAGGACAGGGGATACAATGAGCAGTTCTTC
>TRBV20-1|NA|NA|TRBJ2-1
CSASVPGLDEQFF
TGCAGTGCTAGTGTCCCAGGGTTGGATGAGCAGTTCTTC
>TRBV6-2/TRBV6-3|NA|NA|TRBJ1-1
CASSYVLGESFF
TGTGCCAGCAGTTACGTCCTCGGGGAATCTTTCTTT
>TRBV28|few|NA|TRBJ1-5
CASSGDSAAGRNQPQHF
TGTGCCAGCAGTGGGGACTCGGCGGCAGGGCGCAATCAGCCCCAGCATTTT
>TRBV6-5|NA|NA|TRBJ1-5
CASSYGRGSNQPQHF
TGTGCCAGCAGTTATGGCAGGGGAAGCAATCAGCCCCAGCATTTT
>TRBV6-5|NA|TRBD2|TRBJ2-7
CASSYEGEGYEQYF
TGTGCCAGCAGTTATGAAGGGGAGGGCTACGAGCAGTACTTC
>TRBV5-1|NA|NA|TRBJ1-2
CASSLGQINYGYTF
TGCGCCAGCAGCTTGGGTCAGATAAATTATGGCTACACCTTC
>TRBV6-5|few|NA|TRBJ2-1
CASSYSGARGHNEQFF
TGTGCCAGCAGTTACAGCGGAGCGCGGGGGCACAATGAGCAGTTCTTC
>TRBV6-4|NA|TRBD1|TRBJ2-1
CASSDLQGEGNEQFF
TGTGCCAGCAGTGACTTACAGGGGGAAGGCAATGAGCAGTTCTTC